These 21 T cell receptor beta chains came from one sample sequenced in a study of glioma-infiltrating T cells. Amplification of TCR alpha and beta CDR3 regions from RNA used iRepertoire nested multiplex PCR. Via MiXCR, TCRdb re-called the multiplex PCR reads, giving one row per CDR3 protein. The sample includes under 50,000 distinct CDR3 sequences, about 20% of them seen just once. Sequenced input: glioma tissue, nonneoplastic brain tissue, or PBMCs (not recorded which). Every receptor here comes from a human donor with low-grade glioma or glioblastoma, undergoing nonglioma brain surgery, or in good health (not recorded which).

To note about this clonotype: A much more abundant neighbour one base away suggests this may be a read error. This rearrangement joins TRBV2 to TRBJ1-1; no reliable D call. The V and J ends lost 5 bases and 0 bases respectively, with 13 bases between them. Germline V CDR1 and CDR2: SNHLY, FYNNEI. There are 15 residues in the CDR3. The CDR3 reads CASSTHGPVNTEAFF. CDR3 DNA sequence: TGTGCCAGCAGTACACATGGACCGGTGAACACTGAAGCTTTCTTT.

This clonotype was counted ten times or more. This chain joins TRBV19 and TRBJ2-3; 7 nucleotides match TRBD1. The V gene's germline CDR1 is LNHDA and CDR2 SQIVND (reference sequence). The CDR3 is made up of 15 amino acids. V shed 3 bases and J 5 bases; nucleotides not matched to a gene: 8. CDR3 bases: TGTGCCAGTAGTATCCGAGACAGGGTGATAGATACGCAGTATTTT. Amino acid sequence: CASSIRDRVIDTQYF.

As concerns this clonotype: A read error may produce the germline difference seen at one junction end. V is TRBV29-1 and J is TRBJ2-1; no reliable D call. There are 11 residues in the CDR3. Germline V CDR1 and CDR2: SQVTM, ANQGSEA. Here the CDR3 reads CSAKLNNKQFF. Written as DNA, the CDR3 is TGCAGCGCCAAGTTGAACAATAAGCAGTTCTTC.

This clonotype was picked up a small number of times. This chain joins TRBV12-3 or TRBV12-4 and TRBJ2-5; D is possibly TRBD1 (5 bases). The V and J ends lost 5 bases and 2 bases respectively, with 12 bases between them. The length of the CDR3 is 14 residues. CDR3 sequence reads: CASSPTGWQETQYF. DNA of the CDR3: TGTGCCAGCAGTCCTACAGGTTGGCAAGAGACCCAGTACTTC.

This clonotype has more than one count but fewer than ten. The CDR3 DNA reads as TGTGCCAGCAGCTTGGGACTAGCGAGCGGGACCGGGGAGCTGTTTTTT. Protein sequence: CASSLGLASGTGELFF. The rearrangement joins TRBV7-6 to TRBJ2-2, with 10 nucleotides matching TRBD2. This CDR3 contains 16 residues. Per germline, CDR1 SGHVS and CDR2 FNYEAQ. Unmatched junction bases numbered 6, after V lost 3 bases and J lost 5 bases.

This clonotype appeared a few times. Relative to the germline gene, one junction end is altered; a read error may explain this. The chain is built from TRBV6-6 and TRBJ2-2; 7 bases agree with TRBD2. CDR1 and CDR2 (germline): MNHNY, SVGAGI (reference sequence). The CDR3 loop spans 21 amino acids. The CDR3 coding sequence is TGTGCCGGCAGTTACTCGGTGGAGCCCCGCGGGAGCGGGGAGATCACCGGGGAGCTGTTTTTT. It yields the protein CAGSYSVEPRGSGEITGELFF.

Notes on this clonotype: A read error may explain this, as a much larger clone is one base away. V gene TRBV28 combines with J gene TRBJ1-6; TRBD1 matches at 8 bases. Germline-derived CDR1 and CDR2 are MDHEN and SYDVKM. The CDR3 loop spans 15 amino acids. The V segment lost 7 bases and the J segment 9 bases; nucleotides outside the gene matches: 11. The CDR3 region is CASMLARTGISPLHF. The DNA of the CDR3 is TGTGCCAGCATGCTGGCGAGGACAGGGATTTCACCCCTCCACTTT.

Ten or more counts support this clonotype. The CDR3 spells CASSLNPGSEAFF. CDR3 DNA: TGTGCCAGCAGCCTAAACCCGGGGTCTGAAGCTTTCTTT. V gene TRBV7-9 combines with J gene TRBJ1-1; D remains unclear. The CDR3 runs 13 residues. Trimming left V 5 bases short and J 6 bases short, with 13 bases between. Germline-derived CDR1 and CDR2 are SEHNR and FQNEAQ (reference sequence).

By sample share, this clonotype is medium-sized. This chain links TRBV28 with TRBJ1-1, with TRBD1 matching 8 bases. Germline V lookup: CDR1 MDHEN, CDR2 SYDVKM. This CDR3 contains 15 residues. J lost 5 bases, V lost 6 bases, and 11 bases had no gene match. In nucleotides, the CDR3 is TGTGCCAGCAGCTCAGACAGGGGACGATATACTGAAGCTTTCTTT. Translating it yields CASSSDRGRYTEAFF.

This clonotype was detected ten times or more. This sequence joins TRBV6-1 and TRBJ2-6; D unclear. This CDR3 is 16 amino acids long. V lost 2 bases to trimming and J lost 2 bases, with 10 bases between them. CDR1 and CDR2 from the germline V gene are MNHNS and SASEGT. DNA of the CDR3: TGTGCCAGCAGTGAAAGCGTCAACCCTGGGGCCAACGTCCTGACTTTC. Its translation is CASSESVNPGANVLTF.

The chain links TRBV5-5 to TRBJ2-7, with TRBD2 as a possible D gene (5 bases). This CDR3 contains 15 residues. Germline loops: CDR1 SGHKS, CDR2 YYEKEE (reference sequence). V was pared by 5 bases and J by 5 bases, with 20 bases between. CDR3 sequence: CASSVSPLLRDEQYV. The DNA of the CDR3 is TGTGCCAGCAGTGTATCACCCCTCTTGAGGGACGAGCAGTACGTC.

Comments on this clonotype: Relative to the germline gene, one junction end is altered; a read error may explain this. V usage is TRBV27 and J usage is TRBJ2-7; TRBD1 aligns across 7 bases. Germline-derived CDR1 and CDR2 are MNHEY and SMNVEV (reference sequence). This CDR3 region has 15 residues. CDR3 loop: CASSLGGYISYEQCF. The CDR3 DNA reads TGTGCCAGCAGTCTAGGGGGCTACATCTCCTACGAGCAGTGCTTC.

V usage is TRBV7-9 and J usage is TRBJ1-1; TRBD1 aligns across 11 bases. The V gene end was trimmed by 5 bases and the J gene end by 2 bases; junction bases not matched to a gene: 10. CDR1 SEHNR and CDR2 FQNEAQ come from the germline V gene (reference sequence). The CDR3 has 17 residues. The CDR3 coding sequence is TGTGCCAGCAGCCGCAGTGGGGACAGGGGGTATAACACTGAAGCTTTCTTT. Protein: CASSRSGDRGYNTEAFF.

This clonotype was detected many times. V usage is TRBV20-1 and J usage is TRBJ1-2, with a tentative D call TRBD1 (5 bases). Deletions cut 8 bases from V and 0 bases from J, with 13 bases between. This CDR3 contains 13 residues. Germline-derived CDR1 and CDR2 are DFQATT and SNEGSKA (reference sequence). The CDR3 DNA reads TGCAGTTCACAGGAGAACACTAACTATGGCTACACCTTC. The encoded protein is CSSQENTNYGYTF.

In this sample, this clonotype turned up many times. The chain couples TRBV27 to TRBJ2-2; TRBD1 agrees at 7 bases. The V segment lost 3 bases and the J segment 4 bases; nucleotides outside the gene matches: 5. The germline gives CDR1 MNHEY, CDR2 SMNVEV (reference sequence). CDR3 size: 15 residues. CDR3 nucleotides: TGTGCCAGCAGTTTCGACAGGGTCAGCACCGGGGAGCTGTTTTTT. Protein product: CASSFDRVSTGELFF.

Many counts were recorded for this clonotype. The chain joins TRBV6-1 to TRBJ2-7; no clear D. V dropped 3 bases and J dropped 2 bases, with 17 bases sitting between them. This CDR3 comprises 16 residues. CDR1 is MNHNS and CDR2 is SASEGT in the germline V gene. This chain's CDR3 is CASSDLGRANTYEQYF. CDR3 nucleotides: TGTGCCAGCAGTGACTTGGGTAGGGCCAATACCTACGAGCAGTACTTC.

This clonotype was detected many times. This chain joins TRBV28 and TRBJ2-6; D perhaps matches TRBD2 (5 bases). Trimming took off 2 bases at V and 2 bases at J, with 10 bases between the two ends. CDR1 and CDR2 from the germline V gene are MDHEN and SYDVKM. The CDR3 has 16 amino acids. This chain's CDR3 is CASSLMDGAGANVLTF. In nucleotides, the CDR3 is TGTGCCAGCAGTTTAATGGACGGGGCTGGGGCCAACGTCCTGACTTTC. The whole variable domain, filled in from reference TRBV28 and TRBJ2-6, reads DVKVTQSSRYLVKRTGEKVFLECVQDMDHENMFWYRQDPGLGLRLIYFSYDVKMKEKGDIPEGYSVSREKKERFSLILESASTNQTSMYLCASSLMDGAGANVLTFGAGSRLTVL.

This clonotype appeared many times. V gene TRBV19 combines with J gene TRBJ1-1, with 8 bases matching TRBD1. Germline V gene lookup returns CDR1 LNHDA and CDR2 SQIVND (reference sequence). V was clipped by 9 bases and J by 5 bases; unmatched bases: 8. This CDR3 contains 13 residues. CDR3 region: CASRTGMGTEAFF. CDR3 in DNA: TGTGCCAGCCGGACAGGGATGGGAACTGAAGCTTTCTTT.

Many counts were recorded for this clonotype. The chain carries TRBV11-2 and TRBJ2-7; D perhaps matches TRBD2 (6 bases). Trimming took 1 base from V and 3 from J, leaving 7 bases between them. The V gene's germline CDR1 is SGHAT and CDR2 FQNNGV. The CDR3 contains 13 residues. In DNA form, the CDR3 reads TGTGCCAGCAGCTTAGGGGGGGTCTACGAGCAGTACGTC. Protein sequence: CASSLGGVYEQYV.

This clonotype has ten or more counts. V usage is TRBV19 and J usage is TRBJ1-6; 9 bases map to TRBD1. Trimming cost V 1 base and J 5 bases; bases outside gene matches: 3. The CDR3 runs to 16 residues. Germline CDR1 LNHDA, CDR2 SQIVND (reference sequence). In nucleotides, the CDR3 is TGTGCCAGTAGTATAGTAGGGACAGGGAATAATTCACCCCTCCACTTT. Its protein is CASSIVGTGNNSPLHF.

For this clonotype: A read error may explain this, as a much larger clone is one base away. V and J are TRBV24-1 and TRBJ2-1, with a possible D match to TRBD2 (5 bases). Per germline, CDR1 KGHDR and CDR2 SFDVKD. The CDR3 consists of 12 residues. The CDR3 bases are TGTGCCACCATTGATAAACTAGATGAGCAGTTCTTC. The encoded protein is CATIDKLDEQFF.